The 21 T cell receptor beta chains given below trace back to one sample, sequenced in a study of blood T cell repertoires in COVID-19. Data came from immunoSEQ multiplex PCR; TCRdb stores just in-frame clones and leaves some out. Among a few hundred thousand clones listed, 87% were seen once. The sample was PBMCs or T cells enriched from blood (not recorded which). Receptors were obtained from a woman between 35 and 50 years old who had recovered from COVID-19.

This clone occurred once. In nucleotides, the CDR3 is TGTGCCAGCAGTCTCCCGACGGGGATCAAGGAAAAACTGTTTTTT. The encoded protein is CASSLPTGIKEKLFF. The gene calls are TRBV28 and TRBJ1-4; no firm D call. This CDR3 is 15 amino acids long. Germline assignment: CDR1 MDHEN and CDR2 SYDVKM. Trimming cost V 5 bases and J 8 bases, with 18 bases left between them. The whole variable domain, filled in from reference TRBV28 and TRBJ1-4, reads DVKVTQSSRYLVKRTGEKVFLECVQDMDHENMFWYRQDPGLGLRLIYFSYDVKMKEKGDIPEGYSVSREKKERFSLILESASTNQTSMYLCASSLPTGIKEKLFFGSGTQLSVL.

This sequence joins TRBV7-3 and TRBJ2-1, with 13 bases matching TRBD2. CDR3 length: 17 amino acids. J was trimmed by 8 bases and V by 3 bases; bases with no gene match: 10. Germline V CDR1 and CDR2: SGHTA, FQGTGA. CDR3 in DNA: TGTGCCAGCAGCTTTTATGGTGGGACTAGCGGGATTCATGAGCAGTTCTTC. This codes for CASSFYGGTSGIHEQFF.

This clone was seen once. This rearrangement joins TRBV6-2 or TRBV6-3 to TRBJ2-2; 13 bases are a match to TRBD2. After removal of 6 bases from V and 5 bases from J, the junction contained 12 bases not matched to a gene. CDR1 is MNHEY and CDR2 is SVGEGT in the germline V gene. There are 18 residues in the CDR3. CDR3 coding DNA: TGTGCCAGCAGCCCTAAACCGGGACTAGCGGGGCGAACCGGGGAGCTGTTTTTT. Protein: CASSPKPGLAGRTGELFF.

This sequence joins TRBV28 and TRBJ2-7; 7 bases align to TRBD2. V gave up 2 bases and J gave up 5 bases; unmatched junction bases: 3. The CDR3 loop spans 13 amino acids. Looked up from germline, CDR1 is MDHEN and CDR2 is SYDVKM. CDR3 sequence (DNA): TGTGCCAGCAGTTTAGGGGGGGATAACGAGCAGTACTTC. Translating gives CASSLGGDNEQYF. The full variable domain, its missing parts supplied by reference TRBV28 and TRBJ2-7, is DVKVTQSSRYLVKRTGEKVFLECVQDMDHENMFWYRQDPGLGLRLIYFSYDVKMKEKGDIPEGYSVSREKKERFSLILESASTNQTSMYLCASSLGGDNEQYFGPGTRLTVT.

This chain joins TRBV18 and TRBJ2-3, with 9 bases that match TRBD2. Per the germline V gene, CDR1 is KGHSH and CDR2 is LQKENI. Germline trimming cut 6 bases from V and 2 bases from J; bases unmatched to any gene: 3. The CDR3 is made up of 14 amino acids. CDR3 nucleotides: TGTGCCAGCTCTCGACTAGCGGACACAGATACGCAGTATTTT. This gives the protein CASSRLADTDTQYF.

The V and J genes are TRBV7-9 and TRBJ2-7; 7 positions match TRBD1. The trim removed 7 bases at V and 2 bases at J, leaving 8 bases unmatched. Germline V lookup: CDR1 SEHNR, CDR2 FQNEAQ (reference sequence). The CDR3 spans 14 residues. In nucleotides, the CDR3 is TGTGCCAGCAAGACGGACAGGAGCCCCTACGAGCAGTACTTC. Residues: CASKTDRSPYEQYF.

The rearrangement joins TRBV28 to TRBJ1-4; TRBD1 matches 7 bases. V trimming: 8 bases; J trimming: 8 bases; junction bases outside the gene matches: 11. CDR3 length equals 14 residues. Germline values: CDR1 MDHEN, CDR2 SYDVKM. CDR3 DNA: TGTGCCAGCTCAGAGAACAGGGGTAGAGAAAAACTGTTTTTT. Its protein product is CASSENRGREKLFF. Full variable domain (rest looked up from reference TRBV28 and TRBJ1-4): DVKVTQSSRYLVKRTGEKVFLECVQDMDHENMFWYRQDPGLGLRLIYFSYDVKMKEKGDIPEGYSVSREKKERFSLILESASTNQTSMYLCASSENRGREKLFFGSGTQLSVL.

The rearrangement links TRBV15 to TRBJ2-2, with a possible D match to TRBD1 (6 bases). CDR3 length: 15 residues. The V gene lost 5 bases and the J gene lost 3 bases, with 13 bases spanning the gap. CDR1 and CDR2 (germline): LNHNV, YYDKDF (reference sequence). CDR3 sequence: CATSGIGTYTGELFF. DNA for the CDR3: TGTGCCACCAGCGGCATCGGGACATACACCGGGGAGCTGTTTTTT.

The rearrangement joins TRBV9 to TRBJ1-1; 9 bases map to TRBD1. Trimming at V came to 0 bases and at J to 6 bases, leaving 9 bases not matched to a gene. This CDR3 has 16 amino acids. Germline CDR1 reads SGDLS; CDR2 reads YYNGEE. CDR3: CASSVGPRDRDAEAFF. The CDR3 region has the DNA TGTGCCAGCAGCGTAGGACCCCGGGACAGGGATGCTGAAGCTTTCTTT.

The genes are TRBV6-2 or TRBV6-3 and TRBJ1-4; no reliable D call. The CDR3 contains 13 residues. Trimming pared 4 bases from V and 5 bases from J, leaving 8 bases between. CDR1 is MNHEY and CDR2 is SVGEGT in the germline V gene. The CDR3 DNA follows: TGTGCCAGCAGTTTCTCCCAAAATGAAAAACTGTTTTTT. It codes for CASSFSQNEKLFF.

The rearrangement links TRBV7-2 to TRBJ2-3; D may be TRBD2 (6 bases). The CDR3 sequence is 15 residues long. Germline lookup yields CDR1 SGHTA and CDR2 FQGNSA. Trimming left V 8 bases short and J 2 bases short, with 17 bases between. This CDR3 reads CASGSSDSLTDTQYF. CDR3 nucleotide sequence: TGTGCCAGCGGATCTAGCGATTCCCTCACAGATACGCAGTATTTT. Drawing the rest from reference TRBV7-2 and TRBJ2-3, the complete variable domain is GAGVSQSPSNKVTEKGKDVELRCDPISGHTALYWYRQSLGQGLEFLIYFQGNSAPDKSGLPSDRFSAERTGGSVSTLTIQRTQQEDSAVYLCASGSSDSLTDTQYFGPGTRLTVL.

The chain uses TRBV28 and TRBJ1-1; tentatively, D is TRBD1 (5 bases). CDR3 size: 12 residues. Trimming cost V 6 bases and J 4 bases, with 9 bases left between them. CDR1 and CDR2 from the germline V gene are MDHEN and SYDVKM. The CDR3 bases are TGTGCCAGCAGAATCCAGGGCACTGAAGCTTTCTTT. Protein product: CASRIQGTEAFF.

The CDR3: CATSRDGQGEGSETQYF. The CDR3 region has the DNA TGTGCCACCAGCAGAGATGGACAGGGTGAGGGGTCGGAGACCCAGTACTTC. V usage is TRBV15 and J usage is TRBJ2-5; 8 bases line up with TRBD1. The J segment lost 5 bases and the V segment lost 0 bases, leaving 11 bases of the junction unmatched. This CDR3 contains 17 residues. Germline values: CDR1 LNHNV, CDR2 YYDKDF (reference sequence).

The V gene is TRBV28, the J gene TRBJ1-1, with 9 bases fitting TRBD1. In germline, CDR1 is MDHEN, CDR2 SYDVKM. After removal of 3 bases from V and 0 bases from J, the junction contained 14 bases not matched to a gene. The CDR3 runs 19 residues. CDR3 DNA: TGTGCCAGCAGTTTGTTTCTTTTGAGACAGGGGGTCATGAACACTGAAGCTTTCTTT. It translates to CASSLFLLRQGVMNTEAFF.

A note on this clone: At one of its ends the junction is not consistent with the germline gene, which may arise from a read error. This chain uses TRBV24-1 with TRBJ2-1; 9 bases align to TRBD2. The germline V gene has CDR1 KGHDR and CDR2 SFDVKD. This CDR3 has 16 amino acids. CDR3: CATSDLAGGSYSEQFF. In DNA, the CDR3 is TGTGCCACCAGTGATTTAGCGGGAGGATCGTACAGTGAGCAGTTCTTC.

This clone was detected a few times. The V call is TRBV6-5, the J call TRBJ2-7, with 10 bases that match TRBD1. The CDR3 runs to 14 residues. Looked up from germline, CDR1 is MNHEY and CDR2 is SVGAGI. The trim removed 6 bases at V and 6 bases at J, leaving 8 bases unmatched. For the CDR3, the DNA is TGTGCCAGCAGCAGGACAGGGGGGTCCGGCGAGCAGTACTTC. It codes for CASSRTGGSGEQYF.

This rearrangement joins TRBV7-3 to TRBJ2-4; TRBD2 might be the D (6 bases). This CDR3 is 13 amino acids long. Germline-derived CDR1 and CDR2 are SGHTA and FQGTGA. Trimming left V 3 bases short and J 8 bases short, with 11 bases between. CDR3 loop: CASSLGERDIQYF. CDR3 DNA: TGTGCCAGCAGCTTGGGAGAGCGGGACATTCAGTACTTC.

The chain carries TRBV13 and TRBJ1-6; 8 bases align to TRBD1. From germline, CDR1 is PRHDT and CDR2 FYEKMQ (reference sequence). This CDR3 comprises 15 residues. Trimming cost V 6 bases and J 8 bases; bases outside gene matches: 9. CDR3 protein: CASRDPGTGHSPLHF. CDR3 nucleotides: TGTGCCAGCAGGGATCCAGGGACAGGACATTCACCCCTCCACTTT.

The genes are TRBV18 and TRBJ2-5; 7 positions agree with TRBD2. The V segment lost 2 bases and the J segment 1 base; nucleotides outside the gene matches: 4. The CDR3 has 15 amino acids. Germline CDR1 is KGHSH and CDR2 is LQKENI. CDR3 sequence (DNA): TGTGCCAGCTCACCAGGGGGGGAACCCCAAGAGACCCAGTACTTC. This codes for CASSPGGEPQETQYF.

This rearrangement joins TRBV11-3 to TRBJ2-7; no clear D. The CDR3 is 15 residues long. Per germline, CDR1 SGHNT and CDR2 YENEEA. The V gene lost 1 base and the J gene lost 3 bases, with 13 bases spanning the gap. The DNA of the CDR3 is TGTGCCAGCAGCTTAGGCGCCGGTCCAAGCTACGAGCAGTACTTC. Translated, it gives CASSLGAGPSYEQYF. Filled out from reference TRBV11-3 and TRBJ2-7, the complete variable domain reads EAGVVQSPRYKIIEKKQPVAFWCNPISGHNTLYWYLQNLGQGPELLIRYENEEAVDDSQLPKDRFSAERLKGVDSTLKIQPAELGDSAVYLCASSLGAGPSYEQYFGPGTRLTVT.

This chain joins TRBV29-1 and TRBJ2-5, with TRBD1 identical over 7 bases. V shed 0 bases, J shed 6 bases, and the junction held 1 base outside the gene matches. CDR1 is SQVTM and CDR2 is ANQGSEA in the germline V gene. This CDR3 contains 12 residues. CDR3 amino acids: CSVEETGQTQYF. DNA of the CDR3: TGCAGCGTTGAAGAGACAGGGCAGACCCAGTACTTC.